These 31 T cell receptor beta chains came from one sample sequenced in a study of T cell responses to AZD1222 COVID-19 vaccine. Method: immunoSEQ multiplex PCR; TCRdb's copy keeps in-frame clones and lacks some. The sample yields about 84,000 clones, 86% seen once. Sequences were derived from peripheral blood, sampled 28 days after the second AZD1222 dose. The receptors derive from an adult who received the AZD1222 COVID-19 vaccine.

The chain joins TRBV7-2 to TRBJ2-3; TRBD2 matches at 8 bases. Germline-derived CDR1 and CDR2 are SGHTA and FQGNSA. V lost 6 bases, J lost 7 bases, and 9 bases stayed unmatched. CDR3 length equals 14 residues. The CDR3 bases are TGTGCCAGCAGGGGTCTAGCGGGTATTCATACGCAGTATTTT. It is translated as CASRGLAGIHTQYF. The variable domain in full, completed from reference TRBV7-2 and TRBJ2-3, reads GAGVSQSPSNKVTEKGKDVELRCDPISGHTALYWYRQSLGQGLEFLIYFQGNSAPDKSGLPSDRFSAERTGGSVSTLTIQRTQQEDSAVYLCASRGLAGIHTQYFGPGTRLTVL.

This chain uses TRBV28 with TRBJ1-1, with D possibly matching TRBD1 (5 bases). CDR1 is MDHEN and CDR2 is SYDVKM in the germline V gene. Between the trimmed V and J ends, which lost 4 bases and 4 bases, there was a span of 13 bases. The CDR3 extends over 14 amino acids. The CDR3 DNA follows: TGTGCCAGCAGTTCCCTTGGGGGACGCACTGAAGCTTTCTTT. It yields the protein CASSSLGGRTEAFF.

The chain combines TRBV27 with TRBJ1-6; 7 nucleotides align to TRBD1. J lost 10 bases, V lost 5 bases, and 17 bases had no gene match. CDR3 length: 17 amino acids. Germline values: CDR1 MNHEY, CDR2 SMNVEV (reference sequence). The CDR3 spells CASSQPTGPVLRSPLHF. CDR3 DNA sequence: TGTGCCAGCAGTCAGCCGACAGGGCCCGTGTTAAGGTCACCCCTCCACTTT.

This clone has only one observation. The chain carries TRBV7-2 and TRBJ2-7; 8 bases align to TRBD1. CDR3 length: 17 amino acids. Unmatched junction bases numbered 13, after V lost 5 bases and J lost 1 base. Per germline, CDR1 SGHTA and CDR2 FQGNSA. The CDR3 DNA follows: TGTGCCAGCAGCCAACAATCAGGGACAGGCTTATCCTACGAGCAGTACTTC. It codes for CASSQQSGTGLSYEQYF.

This chain connects TRBV19 to TRBJ1-5; possibly TRBD1 for D (6 bases). V shed 7 bases and J shed 4 bases, with 14 bases lying between them. Germline CDR1 reads LNHDA; CDR2 reads SQIVND (reference sequence). CDR3 length: 14 amino acids. For the CDR3, the DNA is TGTGCCAGTACCCTAGGGGGGGAGAATCAGCCCCAGCATTTT. The encoded protein is CASTLGGENQPQHF.

The chain recombines TRBV7-8 with TRBJ2-7; 8 bases line up with TRBD2. Trimming removed 5 bases from V and 0 bases from J; junction bases left unmatched: 6. Germline V lookup: CDR1 SGHVS, CDR2 FQNEAQ. CDR3 length: 15 residues. The CDR3 sequence: CASSPGGTLSYEQYF. DNA of the CDR3: TGTGCCAGCAGCCCGGGGGGGACACTCTCCTACGAGCAGTACTTC.

V is TRBV7-2 and J is TRBJ2-2; TRBD1 matches 9 bases. The CDR3 covers 14 residues. Germline CDR1 reads SGHTA; CDR2 reads FQGNSA. Trimming removed 4 bases from V and 7 bases from J; junction bases left unmatched: 4. CDR3 protein: CASSSGQGIGELFF. Here the CDR3 DNA reads TGTGCCAGCAGCTCAGGACAGGGGATCGGGGAGCTGTTTTTT. Combining the CDR3 with reference TRBV7-2 and TRBJ2-2 gives the whole variable domain GAGVSQSPSNKVTEKGKDVELRCDPISGHTALYWYRQSLGQGLEFLIYFQGNSAPDKSGLPSDRFSAERTGGSVSTLTIQRTQQEDSAVYLCASSSGQGIGELFFGEGSRLTVL.

V is TRBV11-3 and J is TRBJ2-1; no clear D. V was pared by 5 bases and J by 8 bases, with 13 bases between. This CDR3 is 13 amino acids long. In germline, CDR1 is SGHNT, CDR2 YENEEA. In nucleotides, the CDR3 is TGTGCCAGCAGCCGGCAAGAAGCCTATGAGCAGTTCTTC. This sequence encodes CASSRQEAYEQFF.

The chain joins TRBV28 to TRBJ1-5; no reliable D call. Per the germline V gene, CDR1 is MDHEN and CDR2 is SYDVKM. V lost 3 bases to trimming and J lost 2 bases, with 8 bases between them. The CDR3 extends over 14 amino acids. Here the CDR3 DNA reads TGTGCCAGCAGTTTCTCCAACCGCAATCAGCCCCAGCATTTT. The encoded protein is CASSFSNRNQPQHF.

The V gene is TRBV9, the J gene TRBJ2-1; possible D gene TRBD1, 6 bases. Trimming cost V 3 bases and J 2 bases, with 12 bases left between them. This CDR3 region has 15 residues. Germline loops: CDR1 SGDLS, CDR2 YYNGEE. The CDR3 protein is CASSATGNPYNEQFF. CDR3 nucleotides: TGTGCCAGCAGCGCCACAGGGAACCCCTACAATGAGCAGTTCTTC.

The chain couples TRBV6-5 to TRBJ2-5, with 8 bases lining up with TRBD2. Trimming cost V 7 bases and J 7 bases; bases outside gene matches: 2. CDR1 is MNHEY, CDR2 SVGAGI, per germline. The CDR3 loop spans 11 amino acids. Here the CDR3 reads CASTAGGTQYF. The CDR3 nucleotides read TGTGCCAGCACCGCGGGAGGGACCCAGTACTTC.

V and J are TRBV5-6 and TRBJ1-2, with TRBD1 identical over 7 bases. With V trimmed by 1 base and J by 0 bases, 12 bases remained unmatched. Germline CDR1 reads SGHDT; CDR2 reads YYEEEE. CDR3 length: 18 residues. CDR3 residues: CASSLRRDRYPANYGYTF. In DNA form, the CDR3 reads TGTGCCAGCAGCTTGAGAAGGGACAGATACCCAGCTAACTATGGCTACACCTTC.

The rearrangement uses TRBV12-3 or TRBV12-4 and TRBJ2-1; either TRBD1 or TRBD2 may supply D (5 bases each). V dropped 11 bases and J dropped 6 bases, with 17 bases sitting between them. The CDR3 runs to 13 residues. CDR3 region: CACRDGKINEQFF. CDR3 nucleotide sequence: TGTGCCTGCCGGGACGGGAAGATCAATGAGCAGTTCTTC.

The chain combines TRBV4-3 with TRBJ1-2; 7 bases line up with TRBD1. V was pared by 0 bases and J by 4 bases, with 5 bases of the junction left unmatched. CDR1 and CDR2 from the germline V gene are LGHNA and YSLEER. The CDR3 loop spans 15 amino acids. The CDR3 coding sequence is TGCGCCAGCAGCCAAGATAGCAGGGGGGGCTATGGCTACACCTTC. Its translation: CASSQDSRGGYGYTF.

The chain couples TRBV7-9 to TRBJ2-7, with D uncertain. Deletions cut 1 base from V and 2 bases from J, with 15 bases between. Germline V gives CDR1 SEHNR, CDR2 FQNEAQ (reference sequence). CDR3 length: 16 amino acids. The CDR3 region is CASSLDLGYPPYEQYF. CDR3 coding DNA: TGTGCCAGCAGCTTAGATTTGGGTTACCCTCCCTACGAGCAGTACTTC.

This chain uses TRBV6-2 or TRBV6-3 with TRBJ2-1; TRBD2 matches 10 bases. The CDR3 consists of 16 residues. V was clipped by 6 bases and J by 4 bases; unmatched bases: 9. Looked up from germline, CDR1 is MNHEY and CDR2 is SVGEGT. The CDR3 nucleotides read TGTGCCAGCAGCTATAGCGGGGGGACCATTTACAATGAGCAGTTCTTC. As protein: CASSYSGGTIYNEQFF.

V is TRBV3-1 (or the pseudogene TRBV3-2) and J is TRBJ1-6; TRBD1 aligns across 7 bases. The trim removed 1 base at V and 14 bases at J, leaving 11 bases unmatched. The CDR3 length is 15 residues. Germline assignment: CDR1 LGHDT and CDR2 YNNKEL (reference sequence). DNA for the CDR3: TGTGCCAGCAGCCAAGCCACCGGGACAGCCGGCACCCTCCACTTT. Protein: CASSQATGTAGTLHF.

This rearrangement joins TRBV5-4 to TRBJ2-1, with 8 bases fitting TRBD1. Germline CDR1 is SGHNT and CDR2 is YYREEE (reference sequence). The CDR3 spans 15 residues. Trimming cost V 0 bases and J 9 bases; bases outside gene matches: 8. Here the CDR3 reads CASSLAIAGGGEQFF. In DNA form, the CDR3 reads TGTGCCAGCAGCTTGGCTATCGCAGGGGGCGGTGAGCAGTTCTTC.

This clone was picked up a small number of times. This chain joins TRBV19 and TRBJ2-7, with 7 bases fitting TRBD1. Germline V gives CDR1 LNHDA, CDR2 SQIVND (reference sequence). There are 17 residues in the CDR3. V lost 1 base to trimming and J lost 3 bases; unmatched junction nucleotides: 12. DNA for the CDR3: TGTGCCAGTAGTATAGTGGGACCGACAGGGATACGCTACGAGCAGTACTTC. It encodes CASSIVGPTGIRYEQYF. Using reference TRBV19 and TRBJ2-7 for the parts outside the CDR3, the full variable domain is DGGITQSPKYLFRKEGQNVTLSCEQNLNHDAMYWYRQDPGQGLRLIYYSQIVNDFQKGDIAEGYSVSREKKESFPLTVTSAQKNPTAFYLCASSIVGPTGIRYEQYFGPGTRLTVT.

The V and J genes are TRBV9 and TRBJ1-6, with a possible D match to TRBD1 (5 bases). The CDR3 has 16 residues. Trimming cost V 0 bases and J 8 bases, with 15 bases left between them. The germline CDR1 and CDR2 sequences are SGDLS and YYNGEE. The CDR3, as DNA: TGTGCCAGCAGCGTAGGTGGGGGGATTCCTTATTCACCCCTCCACTTT. Protein sequence: CASSVGGGIPYSPLHF.

There are a few counts of this clone. CDR3 sequence: CASTRGLSTTSYEQYF. The DNA for the CDR3 is TGTGCCAGCACCCGCGGGCTCTCCACTACCTCCTACGAGCAGTACTTC. The rearrangement uses TRBV28 and TRBJ2-7, with D possibly being TRBD2 (5 bases). The V end lost 7 bases, the J end lost 0 bases, and 19 bases lay between the germline ends. Germline V gene lookup returns CDR1 MDHEN and CDR2 SYDVKM. The CDR3 contains 16 residues.

The chain uses TRBV11-2 and TRBJ2-3; TRBD2 agrees at 9 bases. The germline V gene has CDR1 SGHAT and CDR2 FQNNGV. V lost 1 base to trimming and J lost 5 bases; unmatched junction nucleotides: 7. This CDR3 comprises 16 residues. The DNA of the CDR3 is TGTGCCAGCAGCTTAGTAGCTAGCGGGGCCCGAGATACGCAGTATTTT. Translation: CASSLVASGARDTQYF.

This clone was detected a few times. The chain joins TRBV6-4 to TRBJ1-1, with D possibly matching TRBD1 (5 bases). Between the trimmed V and J ends, which lost 6 bases and 9 bases, there was a span of 11 bases. Germline V CDR1 and CDR2: MRHNA, SNTAGT. This CDR3 spans 11 amino acids. CDR3 region: CASSAGEKAFF. The CDR3 bases are TGTGCCAGCAGCGCGGGGGAGAAAGCTTTCTTT.

This chain joins TRBV28 and TRBJ1-5, with 12 nucleotides matching TRBD1. Looked up from germline, CDR1 is MDHEN and CDR2 is SYDVKM. With 4 bases clipped from V and 6 bases from J, the junction kept 7 bases outside the gene matches. The length of the CDR3 is 16 residues. The CDR3 DNA is TGTGCCAGCAGTTATCCCGGGGACAGGGGGCTTCAGCCCCAGCATTTT. Residues: CASSYPGDRGLQPQHF. Together with reference TRBV28 and TRBJ1-5, the CDR3 gives the full variable domain: DVKVTQSSRYLVKRTGEKVFLECVQDMDHENMFWYRQDPGLGLRLIYFSYDVKMKEKGDIPEGYSVSREKKERFSLILESASTNQTSMYLCASSYPGDRGLQPQHFGDGTRLSIL.

The chain couples TRBV20-1 to TRBJ1-2; D call uncertain. Looked up from germline, CDR1 is DFQATT and CDR2 is SNEGSKA (reference sequence). V lost 6 bases to trimming and J lost 3 bases, with 2 bases between them. The CDR3 contains 9 residues. The CDR3 spells CSADYGYTF. The CDR3 DNA is TGCAGTGCCGACTATGGCTACACCTTC.

The chain joins TRBV4-2 to TRBJ1-5; perhaps TRBD1 as D (6 bases). Trimming cost V 1 base and J 7 bases, with 11 bases left between them. The germline CDR1 and CDR2 sequences are LGHNA and YNFKEQ. The length of the CDR3 is 14 residues. CDR3: CASSQGTEGQPQHF. In DNA, the CDR3 is TGTGCCAGCAGCCAAGGGACAGAGGGGCAGCCCCAGCATTTT.

The J gene is TRBJ2-1, the V gene TRBV19, with D tentatively TRBD2 (6 bases). The length of the CDR3 is 13 residues. The V and J ends lost 11 bases and 9 bases respectively, with 20 bases between them. Germline V gene lookup returns CDR1 LNHDA and CDR2 SQIVND (reference sequence). CDR3 sequence reads: CAASIQEGGEQFF. For the CDR3, the DNA is TGTGCCGCGAGCATCCAGGAGGGTGGTGAGCAGTTCTTC.

V usage is TRBV7-8 and J usage is TRBJ1-1; D perhaps matches TRBD1 (5 bases). Trimming shortened V by 2 bases and J by 4 bases, and 14 bases separated the two germline ends. Germline values: CDR1 SGHVS, CDR2 FQNEAQ. The CDR3 extends over 15 amino acids. The CDR3 DNA follows: TGTGCCAGCAGCTTACCAGCCTCGGGGGTCACTGAAGCTTTCTTT. Protein product: CASSLPASGVTEAFF.

This clone was detected only a few times. The CDR3 spells CASSLPGSYGYTF. As DNA, the CDR3 is TGTGCCAGCAGTTTGCCCGGATCCTATGGCTACACCTTC. The V call is TRBV28, the J call TRBJ1-2; D remains unclear. Germline CDR1 is MDHEN and CDR2 is SYDVKM. The CDR3 runs 13 residues. V dropped 3 bases and J dropped 4 bases, with 9 bases sitting between them.

This sequence joins TRBV28 and TRBJ1-6, with no clear D. V lost 7 bases to trimming and J lost 3 bases, with 13 bases between them. In germline, CDR1 is MDHEN, CDR2 SYDVKM. The CDR3 covers 15 residues. CDR3 nucleotides: TGTGCCAGCACCCGGGCGGGGAACTATAATTCACCCCTCCACTTT. This translates into CASTRAGNYNSPLHF.

The rearrangement joins TRBV6-5 to TRBJ2-5, with D perhaps TRBD1 or TRBD2 (5 bases each). This CDR3 is built from 15 residues. Trimming took 5 bases from V and 1 from J, leaving 14 bases between them. Per the germline V gene, CDR1 is MNHEY and CDR2 is SVGAGI. CDR3 amino acids: CASSQFRGVQETQYF. In DNA form, the CDR3 reads TGTGCCAGCAGTCAATTTAGGGGAGTCCAAGAGACCCAGTACTTC.